This T cell receptor beta chain was captured by sequencing in a study of a mutant IDH1 vaccine in newly diagnosed glioma. Study in general: The first vaccination came 4-6 weeks after radiotherapy alone, or with temozolomide cycles. Patients' prior therapy spanned radiotherapy, temozolomide, or both; most underwent both.

The time point: week 47, end of study. All doses held 300 ug of mutant IDH1 20-mer peptide, with topical imiquimod. As for this clone: The antigen is unknown.

Study findings and constraints: Pseudoprogression appeared independent of alterations in top peripheral clonotypes.

Germline V gives CDR1 SEHNR, CDR2 FQNEAQ (reference sequence). The V end lost 5 bases, the J end lost 2 bases, and 10 bases lay between the germline ends. This CDR3 is built from 13 residues. TCRdb's table, derived via immunoSEQ multiplex PCR, lists solely in-frame clones and lacks some. The top ten clones hold approximately 5.6% of a sample with approximately 84,000 clones, 80% to 90% of them seen once. The source of this sequence is a middle-aged man with glioma. The starting material was PBMCs, obtained from a glioma patient whose treatment included an IDH1 peptide vaccine. The V and J genes are TRBV7-9 and TRBJ2-7, with D maybe TRBD1 (5 bases). This CDR3 is CASSDSTAYEQYF. CDR3 DNA sequence: TGTGCCAGCAGCGATTCGACAGCCTACGAGCAGTACTTC.